The 31 T cell receptor beta chains below all came from one sample that was sequenced in a study of shared clonotypes between healthy human individuals. Using immunoSEQ multiplex PCR, the repertoire was profiled, and TCRdb retains in-frame clones only, with some absent. The sample yields about 1 million clones, under 80% seen once. The specimen was memory CD4+ T cells sorted from blood. Sample subset: CD45RA-negative fraction. The receptors here all came from a man younger than 35 in good health.

The CDR3, as DNA: TGTGCCAGCAGTTACTCGATACTAGCCAAAAACATTCAGTACTTC. It specifies CASSYSILAKNIQYF. The J gene is TRBJ2-4, the V gene TRBV6-6; D call uncertain. The V end was cut by 0 bases, the J end by 0 bases, with 6 bases between. The CDR3 is 15 amino acids. From germline, CDR1 is MNHNY and CDR2 SVGAGI (reference sequence).

Here the CDR3 reads CASSGQGGNEQFF. Written as DNA, the CDR3 is TGCGCCAGCAGCGGACAGGGGGGCAATGAGCAGTTCTTC. The chain employs TRBV4-1 and TRBJ2-1; 10 positions match TRBD1. Trimming took 5 bases from V and 6 from J; bases not matched to a gene: 1. CDR3 length equals 13 residues. Germline V lookup: CDR1 MGHRA, CDR2 YSYEKL.

The chain is built from TRBV7-9 and TRBJ1-1; D not resolved. The CDR3 has 13 residues. CDR1 is SEHNR and CDR2 is FQNEAQ in the germline V gene (reference sequence). Trimming removed 6 bases at V and 1 base at J, with 9 bases between. The CDR3, as DNA: TGTGCCAGCAGTACGGTGGGGAACACTGAAGCTTTCTTT. Amino acids: CASSTVGNTEAFF.

The table lists this clone with a few counts. The rearrangement links TRBV29-1 to TRBJ2-3, with a possible D match to TRBD1 (5 bases). V was shortened by 5 bases and J by 1 base, with 16 bases between the two germline ends. The germline CDR1 and CDR2 sequences are SQVTM and ANQGSEA. CDR3 length: 15 amino acids. The CDR3 protein is CSVRGSVKGTDTQYF. DNA for the CDR3: TGCAGCGTTAGGGGCTCTGTGAAAGGCACAGATACGCAGTATTTT.

This clone was recorded once. Distinct nucleotide sequences in the sample also encode this CDR3. This chain uses TRBV2 with TRBJ1-1; D is unresolved. V gave up 4 bases and J gave up 3 bases, with 6 bases separating them. Germline assignment: CDR1 SNHLY and CDR2 FYNNEI. The CDR3 contains 12 residues. The CDR3 protein is CASSVGYTEAFF. The CDR3 bases are TGTGCCAGCAGTGTCGGATACACTGAAGCTTTCTTT.

J is TRBJ2-3 and V is TRBV10-3; 7 nucleotides agree with TRBD1. The CDR3 covers 15 residues. CDR1 and CDR2 from the germline V gene are ENHRY and SYGVKD. Trimming cost V 5 bases and J 2 bases; bases outside gene matches: 7. The CDR3 sequence is CAISLDRPNTDTQYF. DNA for the CDR3: TGTGCCATCAGTTTGGACAGGCCAAACACAGATACGCAGTATTTT.

This chain joins TRBV23-1 and TRBJ2-1; 10 bases fit TRBD1. TRBV23-1 is marked as an open reading frame, function uncertain. V dropped 2 bases and J dropped 1; count of bases not matched to a gene: 8. This CDR3 region has 18 residues. The CDR3 reads CASSQATRQGASYNEQFF. The CDR3 nucleotides are TGCGCCAGCAGTCAAGCTACTAGACAGGGGGCTTCCTACAATGAGCAGTTCTTC.

This clone was recorded a few times. The chain combines TRBV5-1 with TRBJ1-1, with D unclear. CDR1 SGHRS and CDR2 YFSETQ come from the germline V gene. Trimming stripped 4 bases from V and 7 bases from J, with 14 bases between. The CDR3 consists of 13 residues. CDR3 DNA sequence: TGCGCCAGCAGCCATATCGCGGGCGGTGAAGCTTTCTTT. Protein: CASSHIAGGEAFF.

V gene TRBV6-6 combines with J gene TRBJ2-5; perhaps TRBD1 as D (6 bases). Germline CDR1 reads MNHNY; CDR2 reads SVGAGI (reference sequence). V was clipped by 0 bases and J by 5 bases, with 10 bases between them. The CDR3 length is 14 residues. CDR3 residues: CASSYSQGLETQYF. The DNA for the CDR3 is TGTGCCAGCAGTTACTCTCAGGGGCTGGAGACCCAGTACTTC.

The CDR3: CASTGTHFLSNQPQHF. CDR3 nucleotide sequence: TGTGCCAGCACCGGGACCCACTTTCTTAGCAATCAGCCCCAGCATTTT. This sequence joins TRBV6-6 and TRBJ1-5, with a possible D match to TRBD1 (5 bases). CDR1 and CDR2 (germline): MNHNY, SVGAGI (reference sequence). V shed 7 bases and J shed 0 bases, with 16 bases lying between them. The CDR3 loop spans 16 amino acids.

The sample holds many counts of this clone. The chain joins TRBV6-6 to TRBJ2-1; 7 bases align to TRBD1. The CDR3 has 15 residues. V lost 6 bases and J lost 6; bases outside the gene matches: 11. CDR1 is MNHNY and CDR2 is SVGAGI in the germline V gene (reference sequence). The DNA of the CDR3 is TGTGCCAGCAGAACCCTGACAGGGTGGAGCAATGAGCAGTTCTTC. Translating it yields CASRTLTGWSNEQFF.

The chain carries TRBV14 and TRBJ1-2; 10 bases are shared with TRBD1. V lost 7 bases to trimming and J lost 4 bases; unmatched junction nucleotides: 6. Germline V gene data show CDR1 as SGHDN and CDR2 as FVKESK. This CDR3 spans 14 amino acids. In DNA form, the CDR3 reads TGTGCCAGCACCCCGGGACAGGGGACCTATGGCTACACCTTC. It translates to CASTPGQGTYGYTF.

This clone was detected a few times. The chain joins TRBV5-1 to TRBJ2-7; D is undetermined. This CDR3 has 13 amino acids. The germline gives CDR1 SGHRS, CDR2 YFSETQ. Trimming shortened V by 3 bases and J by 2 bases, and 9 bases separated the two germline ends. CDR3 loop: CASSSESAYEQYF. The CDR3 DNA follows: TGCGCCAGCAGCTCGGAATCAGCCTACGAGCAGTACTTC.

The chain links TRBV27 to TRBJ2-7; 8 nucleotides align to TRBD1. The CDR3 spans 17 residues. V was pared by 5 bases and J by 0 bases, with 12 bases of the junction left unmatched. Germline CDR1 and CDR2: MNHEY and SMNVEV (reference sequence). CDR3 sequence reads: CASSRTGSLAHSYEQYF. The CDR3 coding sequence is TGTGCCAGCAGTCGGACAGGGTCCCTTGCACACTCCTACGAGCAGTACTTC.

A word on this clone: The sample holds other DNA sequences that translate to the same CDR3. This chain joins TRBV7-9 and TRBJ2-7; 7 nucleotides agree with TRBD1. CDR3 size: 14 residues. Germline-derived CDR1 and CDR2 are SEHNR and FQNEAQ (reference sequence). Trimming cost V 1 base and J 4 bases; bases outside gene matches: 4. The CDR3 loop is CASSLEGARYEQYF. The DNA of the CDR3 is TGTGCCAGCAGCTTAGAGGGGGCCCGATACGAGCAGTACTTC.

This clone was observed a handful of times. V gene TRBV19 combines with J gene TRBJ1-2, with 9 bases aligning to TRBD1. The CDR3 contains 15 residues. V lost 5 bases to trimming and J lost 4 bases; unmatched junction nucleotides: 8. Germline V gene data show CDR1 as LNHDA and CDR2 as SQIVND (reference sequence). CDR3 in amino acids: CASSPGTGKSYGYTF. In DNA, the CDR3 is TGTGCCAGTAGTCCCGGGACAGGGAAAAGCTATGGCTACACCTTC.

The chain couples TRBV6-6 to TRBJ2-2; 9 bases line up with TRBD1. The CDR3 has 15 residues. V lost 8 bases and J lost 7; bases outside the gene matches: 11. Germline CDR1 and CDR2: MNHNY and SVGAGI (reference sequence). The CDR3 DNA reads as TGTGCCAGCTCCCCCGGACAGGGGCTTTACGGGGAGCTGTTTTTT. The encoded protein is CASSPGQGLYGELFF.

The chain joins TRBV5-1 to TRBJ1-1; D perhaps matches TRBD1 (5 bases). The germline CDR1 and CDR2 sequences are SGHRS and YFSETQ. V lost 0 bases and J lost 1, with 7 bases in between. The CDR3 is 14 amino acids. The CDR3 here is CASSLDTGNTEAFF. DNA of the CDR3: TGCGCCAGCAGCTTGGATACAGGGAACACTGAAGCTTTCTTT.

The rearrangement joins TRBV6-5 to TRBJ1-1; maybe TRBD1 (5 bases). The V end was cut by 5 bases, the J end by 10 bases, with 11 bases between. Germline V lookup: CDR1 MNHEY, CDR2 SVGAGI. The CDR3 spans 11 residues. In DNA form, the CDR3 reads TGTGCCAGCAGTCAGGGTGTCGGAGCTTTCTTT. Protein sequence: CASSQGVGAFF.

V and J are TRBV6-1 and TRBJ1-4; weak D call: TRBD1 (5 bases). Trimming removed 4 bases from V and 5 bases from J, with 20 bases in between. Germline-derived CDR1 and CDR2 are MNHNS and SASEGT. The CDR3 is 17 residues long. The CDR3 is CASSVSGSLTVNEKLFF. The CDR3 DNA follows: TGTGCCAGCAGTGTTTCAGGGTCCCTCACGGTCAATGAAAAACTGTTTTTT.

The V and J genes are TRBV6-5 and TRBJ1-5; D may be TRBD1 (5 bases). This CDR3 is 14 amino acids long. CDR1 is MNHEY, CDR2 SVGAGI, per germline. Trimming cost V 6 bases and J 7 bases, with 16 bases left between them. As DNA, the CDR3 is TGTGCCAGCAGCAGCGACCGGGGGGGACAGCCCCAGCATTTT. It yields the protein CASSSDRGGQPQHF.

This clone was seen ten or more times. V usage is TRBV9 and J usage is TRBJ2-3, with a possible D match to TRBD1 (7 bases). The CDR3 runs to 16 residues. V lost 1 base and J 3 bases, leaving 15 bases between the germline ends. CDR1 is SGDLS and CDR2 is YYNGEE in the germline V gene. For the CDR3, the DNA is TGTGCCAGCAGCGTACAAGGGGGCGCGGGGACAGATACGCAGTATTTT. Translation gives CASSVQGGAGTDTQYF.

The rearrangement joins TRBV7-9 to TRBJ1-2; 7 nucleotides align to TRBD1. Unmatched junction bases numbered 10, after V lost 3 bases and J lost 6 bases. Germline assignment: CDR1 SEHNR and CDR2 FQNEAQ (reference sequence). This CDR3 contains 15 residues. The CDR3 loop reads CASSLANTGANGYTF. In nucleotides, the CDR3 is TGTGCCAGCAGCTTGGCGAATACAGGGGCCAATGGCTACACCTTC.

The chain carries TRBV10-1 and TRBJ2-7; TRBD2 aligns across 14 bases. The ends lost 9 bases at V and 6 bases at J; junction bases unmatched: 4. Germline loops: CDR1 WNHNN, CDR2 SYGVQD (reference sequence). CDR3 length: 13 amino acids. CDR3 DNA: TGCGCCAGGGGGACTAGCGGGAGCCTCGAGCAGTACTTC. It is translated as CARGTSGSLEQYF.

This clone appeared once. This specimen includes other DNA sequences encoding the same CDR3. This chain joins TRBV5-1 and TRBJ1-1, with D perhaps matching TRBD1 (6 bases). CDR1 is SGHRS, CDR2 YFSETQ, per germline. Trimming removed 2 bases from V and 1 base from J, with 9 bases in between. The CDR3 length is 14 residues. The CDR3 is CASSLTTGNTEAFF. As DNA, the CDR3 is TGCGCCAGCAGCTTAACGACAGGGAACACTGAAGCTTTCTTT.

The chain joins TRBV7-8 to TRBJ2-7, with 8 positions matching TRBD2. The J segment lost 3 bases and the V segment lost 3 bases, leaving 13 bases of the junction unmatched. The germline V gene encodes CDR1 SGHVS and CDR2 FQNEAQ. This CDR3 is built from 17 residues. CDR3 sequence: CASSFQTLAGGFYEQYF. In nucleotides, the CDR3 is TGTGCCAGCAGCTTTCAGACTCTGGCGGGAGGATTCTACGAGCAGTACTTC. Using reference TRBV7-8 and TRBJ2-7 for the parts outside the CDR3, the full variable domain is GAGVSQSPRYKVAKRGQDVALRCDPISGHVSLFWYQQALGQGPEFLTYFQNEAQLDKSGLPSDRFFAERPEGSVSTLKIQRTQQEDSAVYLCASSFQTLAGGFYEQYFGPGTRLTVT.

The V call is TRBV30, the J call TRBJ2-3; the D gene could be TRBD1 or TRBD2 (7 bases each). Trimming removed 3 bases at V and 4 bases at J, with 14 bases between. CDR3 length: 14 amino acids. Germline loops: CDR1 GTSNPN, CDR2 SVGIG (reference sequence). This CDR3 reads CAWSRGGSADTQYF. As DNA, the CDR3 is TGTGCCTGGAGCAGGGGGGGCAGCGCAGATACGCAGTATTTT. Based on the CDR3 plus reference TRBV30 and TRBJ2-3, the full variable domain is SQTIHQWPATLVQPVGSPLSLECTVEGTSNPNLYWYRQAAGRGLQLLFYSVGIGQISSEVPQNLSASRPQDRQFILSSKKLLLSDSGFYLCAWSRGGSADTQYFGPGTRLTVL.

This clone showed up many times. The chain couples TRBV11-2 to TRBJ2-3, with TRBD2 matching over 10 bases. V was clipped by 3 bases and J by 2 bases; unmatched bases: 5. Germline assignment: CDR1 SGHAT and CDR2 FQNNGV. The CDR3 contains 16 residues. CDR3 bases: TGTGCCAGCAGCTTTCTAGCGGGGGCTAACACAGATACGCAGTATTTT. Protein: CASSFLAGANTDTQYF. Complete variable domain (other parts from reference TRBV11-2 and TRBJ2-3): EAGVAQSPRYKIIEKRQSVAFWCNPISGHATLYWYQQILGQGPKLLIQFQNNGVVDDSQLPKDRFSAERLKGVDSTLKIQPAKLEDSAVYLCASSFLAGANTDTQYFGPGTRLTVL.

The chain recombines TRBV7-3 with TRBJ2-2; D is possibly TRBD1 or TRBD2 (6 bases each). This CDR3 spans 14 amino acids. The germline V gene encodes CDR1 SGHTA and CDR2 FQGTGA. V shed 4 bases and J shed 7 bases, with 13 bases lying between them. CDR3 in DNA: TGTGCCAGCAGCTCCTACAGGGAGGTCGGGGAGCTGTTTTTT. Translation: CASSSYREVGELFF. Together with reference TRBV7-3 and TRBJ2-2, the CDR3 gives the full variable domain: GAGVSQTPSNKVTEKGKYVELRCDPISGHTALYWYRQSLGQGPEFLIYFQGTGAADDSGLPNDRFFAVRPEGSVSTLKIQRTERGDSAVYLCASSSYREVGELFFGEGSRLTVL.

This clone was picked up one time. The rearrangement links TRBV6-5 to TRBJ2-1; D ambiguous. This CDR3 is 13 amino acids long. The germline gives CDR1 MNHEY, CDR2 SVGAGI. Trimming stripped 6 bases from V and 8 bases from J, with 14 bases between. The CDR3 DNA reads TGTGCCAGCAGCCAAGGGCCCTTGTATGAGCAGTTCTTC. Translated, it gives CASSQGPLYEQFF.

This clone has just one count. The DNA for the CDR3 is TGTGCCAGCAGTTACTTCCAGGGCCAAGAGACCCAGTACTTC. Its protein is CASSYFQGQETQYF. The chain recombines TRBV6-6 with TRBJ2-5; tentative D call: TRBD1 (5 bases). The V end was cut by 1 base, the J end by 1 base, with 7 bases between. The CDR3 totals 14 residues. CDR1 is MNHNY and CDR2 is SVGAGI in the germline V gene (reference sequence).